The text below deals with one TCR beta chain. The sample belongs to a study of monozygotic twins with inflammatory bowel disease. TCRdb reprocessed the 5' RACE reads; each CDR3 protein has one entry and no DNA is given. The sample's table shows more than 300,000 distinct CDR3 sequences. This clonotype originated in a human donor with ulcerative colitis or Crohn's disease, or a healthy co-twin of an affected twin (not recorded which). The sequenced sample was blood.

The chain's CDR3 is CASSPAREQFF. This sequence joins TRBV7-9 and TRBJ2-1; TCRdb's D call of TRBD2 is untestable without DNA. CDR1 is SEHNR and CDR2 is FQNEAQ in the germline V gene (reference sequence). The CDR3 extends over 11 amino acids.